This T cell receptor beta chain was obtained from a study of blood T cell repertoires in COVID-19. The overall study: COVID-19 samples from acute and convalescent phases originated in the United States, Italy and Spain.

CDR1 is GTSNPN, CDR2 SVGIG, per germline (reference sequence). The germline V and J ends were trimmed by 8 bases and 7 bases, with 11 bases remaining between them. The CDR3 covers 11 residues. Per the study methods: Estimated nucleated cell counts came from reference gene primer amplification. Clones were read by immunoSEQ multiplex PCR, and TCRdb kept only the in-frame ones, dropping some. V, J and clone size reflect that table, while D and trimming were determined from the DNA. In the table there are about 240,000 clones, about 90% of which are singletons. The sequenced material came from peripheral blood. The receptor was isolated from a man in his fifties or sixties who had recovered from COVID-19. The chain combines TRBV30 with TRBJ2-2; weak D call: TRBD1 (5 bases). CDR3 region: CAGRGYGELFF. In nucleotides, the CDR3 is TGTGCCGGAAGGGGATACGGGGAGCTGTTTTTT.